This entry concerns a single T cell receptor beta chain. Its antigen is not known. The sample originates from a study of shared clonotypes between healthy human individuals. Overall study results and limits: Generation probabilities of non-shared clonotypes were lower (relative to those shared by all four donors).

The naive CD8 subset, CD45RO-negative cells positively selected for CCR7, excluded terminally differentiated effector memory CD45RA+ cells. Measured with immunoSEQ multiplex PCR; TCRdb has only the in-frame clones, and not every one. This table holds just over 2,000,000 clones, about 95% found once. Germline-derived CDR1 and CDR2 are GTSNPN and SVGIG (reference sequence). V was pared by 4 bases and J by 6 bases, with 18 bases between. This CDR3 comprises 14 residues. This sequence joins TRBV30 and TRBJ2-5; TRBD2 might be the D (7 bases). Material: naive CD8+ T cells sorted from blood. The receptor was isolated from a man younger than 35 in good health. CDR3 protein: CAWTPLGGGQTQYF. The CDR3 DNA reads TGTGCCTGGACCCCTCTAGGGGGGGGGCAGACCCAGTACTTC.